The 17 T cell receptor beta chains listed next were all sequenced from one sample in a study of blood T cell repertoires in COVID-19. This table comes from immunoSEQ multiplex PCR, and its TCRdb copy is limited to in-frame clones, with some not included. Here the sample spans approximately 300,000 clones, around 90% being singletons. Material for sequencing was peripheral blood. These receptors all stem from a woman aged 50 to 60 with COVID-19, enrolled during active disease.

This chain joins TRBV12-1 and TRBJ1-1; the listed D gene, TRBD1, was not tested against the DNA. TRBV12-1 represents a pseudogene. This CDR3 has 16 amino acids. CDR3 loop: CASSLRQGYLNTEAFF. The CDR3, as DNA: TGTGCCAGCAGCTTGAGACAGGGGTACCTGAACACTGAAGCTTTCTTT.

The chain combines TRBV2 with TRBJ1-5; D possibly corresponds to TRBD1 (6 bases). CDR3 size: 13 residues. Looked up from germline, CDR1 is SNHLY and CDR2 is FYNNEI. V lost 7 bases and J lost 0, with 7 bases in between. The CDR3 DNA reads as TGTGCCAGCATACAGGGTAGCAATCAGCCCCAGCATTTT. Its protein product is CASIQGSNQPQHF.

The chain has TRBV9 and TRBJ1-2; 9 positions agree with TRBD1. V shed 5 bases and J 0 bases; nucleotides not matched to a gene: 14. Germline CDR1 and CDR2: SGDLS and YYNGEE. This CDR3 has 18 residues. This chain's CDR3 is CASSPALVGQGPNYGYTF. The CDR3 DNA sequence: TGTGCCAGCAGTCCTGCGCTCGTCGGACAGGGGCCTAACTATGGCTACACCTTC.

This CDR3 is CASSPVVLSGTGGSYNEQFF. The CDR3 region has the DNA TGTGCCAGCAGCCCCGTGGTACTCTCCGGGACAGGGGGTTCCTACAATGAGCAGTTCTTC. The chain links TRBV21-1 to TRBJ2-1; the DNA was not used to check the table's D call, TRBD1. TRBV21-1 is classified as a pseudogene. The CDR3 extends over 20 amino acids.

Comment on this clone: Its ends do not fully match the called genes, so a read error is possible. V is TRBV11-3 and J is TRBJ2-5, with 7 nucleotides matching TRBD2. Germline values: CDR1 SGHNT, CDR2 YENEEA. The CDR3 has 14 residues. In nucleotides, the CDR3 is TGTGCCACCAGCCCGGGGGGAGTCGGAGAGACCCAGTACTTC. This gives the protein CATSPGGVGETQYF.

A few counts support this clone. As DNA, the CDR3 is TGTGCCAGCAGCCAGGATCCGGGAGGGCGGGGGCAGGGCTACACCTTC. Protein product: CASSQDPGGRGQGYTF. This chain connects TRBV5-4 to TRBJ1-2; a possible D gene is TRBD1 (6 bases). Trimming stripped 4 bases from V and 8 bases from J, with 24 bases between. Germline CDR1 and CDR2: SGHNT and YYREEE (reference sequence). The CDR3 totals 16 residues.

The CDR3 sequence: CASSFVGVETQYF. The CDR3 nucleotides read TGTGCCAGCAGTTTTGTAGGAGTAGAGACCCAGTACTTC. The chain combines TRBV27 with TRBJ2-5, with no clear D. V lost 3 bases, J lost 4 bases, and 9 bases lay in between. Germline V lookup: CDR1 MNHEY, CDR2 SMNVEV (reference sequence). This CDR3 is built from 13 residues.

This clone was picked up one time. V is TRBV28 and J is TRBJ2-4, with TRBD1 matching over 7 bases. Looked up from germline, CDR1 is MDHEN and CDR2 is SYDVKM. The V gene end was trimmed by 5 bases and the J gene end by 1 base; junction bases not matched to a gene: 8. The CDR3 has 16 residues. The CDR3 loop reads CASSIDRAGAKNIQYF. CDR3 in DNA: TGTGCCAGCAGTATAGACAGGGCTGGGGCCAAAAACATTCAGTACTTC.

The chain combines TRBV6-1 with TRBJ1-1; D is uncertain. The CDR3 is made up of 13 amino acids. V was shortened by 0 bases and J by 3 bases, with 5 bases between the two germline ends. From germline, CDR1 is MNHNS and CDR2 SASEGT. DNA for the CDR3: TGTGCCAGCAGTGAAGCGGCGGACACTGAAGCTTTCTTT. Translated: CASSEAADTEAFF.

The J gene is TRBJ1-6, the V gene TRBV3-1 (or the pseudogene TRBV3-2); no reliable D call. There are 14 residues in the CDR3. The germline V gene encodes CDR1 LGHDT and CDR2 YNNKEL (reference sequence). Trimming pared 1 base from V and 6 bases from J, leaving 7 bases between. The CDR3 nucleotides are TGTGCCAGCAGCCAAGTATCCGGTAATTCACCCCTCCACTTT. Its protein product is CASSQVSGNSPLHF.

The CDR3 loop reads CASSPGLSGNTIYF. The CDR3, as DNA: TGCGCCAGCAGCCCTGGACTCTCTGGAAACACCATATATTTT. The chain employs TRBV10-2 and TRBJ1-3; D remains ambiguous. This CDR3 has 14 residues. Trimming took 6 bases from V and 0 from J, leaving 9 bases between them. In germline, CDR1 is WSHSY, CDR2 SAAADI.

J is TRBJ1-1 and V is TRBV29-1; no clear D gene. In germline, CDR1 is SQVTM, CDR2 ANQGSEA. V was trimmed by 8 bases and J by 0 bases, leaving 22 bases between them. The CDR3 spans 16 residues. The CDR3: CSLKPGGVNMNTEAFF. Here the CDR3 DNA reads TGCAGCCTTAAACCTGGCGGTGTGAACATGAACACTGAAGCTTTCTTT.

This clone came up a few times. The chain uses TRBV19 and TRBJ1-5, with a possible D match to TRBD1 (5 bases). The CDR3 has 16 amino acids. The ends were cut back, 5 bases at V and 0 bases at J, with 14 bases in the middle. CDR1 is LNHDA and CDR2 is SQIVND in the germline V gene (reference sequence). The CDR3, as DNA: TGTGCCAGTAGTGACTGGGGGGAATATAGCAATCAGCCCCAGCATTTT. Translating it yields CASSDWGEYSNQPQHF.

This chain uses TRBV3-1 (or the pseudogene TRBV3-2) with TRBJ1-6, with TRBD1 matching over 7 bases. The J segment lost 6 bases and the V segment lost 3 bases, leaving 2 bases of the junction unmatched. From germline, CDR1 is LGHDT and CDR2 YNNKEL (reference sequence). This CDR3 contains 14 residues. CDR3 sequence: CASSQGQSNSPLHF. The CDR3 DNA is TGTGCCAGCAGCCAGGGACAGTCTAATTCACCCCTCCACTTT.

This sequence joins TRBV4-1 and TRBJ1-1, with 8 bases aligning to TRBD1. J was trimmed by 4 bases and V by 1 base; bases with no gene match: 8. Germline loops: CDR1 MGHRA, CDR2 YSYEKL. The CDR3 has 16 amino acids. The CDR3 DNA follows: TGCGCCAGCAGCCAAGTGTTCGGACAGGGTAGCACTGAAGCTTTCTTT. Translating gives CASSQVFGQGSTEAFF.

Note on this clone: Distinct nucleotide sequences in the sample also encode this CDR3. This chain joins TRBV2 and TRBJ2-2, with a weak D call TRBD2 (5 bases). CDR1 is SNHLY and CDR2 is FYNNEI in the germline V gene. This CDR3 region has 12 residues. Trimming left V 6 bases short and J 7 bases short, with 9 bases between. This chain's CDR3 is CASSVGGGELFF. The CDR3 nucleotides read TGTGCCAGCAGCGTAGGAGGCGGGGAGCTGTTTTTT.

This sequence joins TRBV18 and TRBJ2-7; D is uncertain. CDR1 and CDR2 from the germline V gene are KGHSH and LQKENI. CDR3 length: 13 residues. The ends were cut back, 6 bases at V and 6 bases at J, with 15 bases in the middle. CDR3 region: CASSPADSREQYF. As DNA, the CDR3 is TGTGCCAGCTCCCCGGCTGACTCTCGCGAGCAGTACTTC.